This TCR beta chain stems from a study of siplizumab effects on memory and regulatory T cells. Findings and caveats of the study: Naive-or-memory phenotypes were unassignable for roughly 80-96% of proliferating CD4+ or CD8+ clones. A minor fraction of alloreactive clones, and no more, mapped to unstimulated subsets. The study found naive T cells seemingly more diverse than memory cells and seemingly major alloresponse contributors.

CDR1 is MGHRA and CDR2 is YSYEKL in the germline V gene. The CDR3 covers 15 residues. The germline V and J ends were trimmed by 1 base and 5 bases, with 11 bases remaining between them. The method was immunoSEQ multiplex PCR; TCRdb's version includes in-frame clones alone and lacks a portion of them. The sample records 99,000 or so clones, over 90% being singletons. A remark on this clone: Antigen: not known.

The source of this sequence is a human donor in good health. Sequencing used non-Treg CD4+ T cells sorted from blood. This chain connects TRBV4-1 to TRBJ2-2; D might be TRBD2 (5 bases). CDR3 amino acids: CASSQVTPGTGELFF. CDR3 DNA sequence: TGCGCCAGCAGCCAAGTGACTCCGGGGACCGGGGAGCTGTTTTTT.